The entry below describes one T cell receptor beta chain. Unique molecular identifiers tagged the TCRbeta library. TCRdb redid the calling of the PCR reads with MiXCR, one entry per CDR3 protein. Of some 520,000 distinct CDR3 sequences listed, around a third were seen once; the top ten hold 2% to 3%. This record comes from a study of T-cell reconstitution after alpha-beta-depleted transplantation in children. The V end lost 1 base, the J end lost 1 base, and 10 bases lay between the germline ends. This CDR3 has 15 residues. Germline CDR1 and CDR2: LGHNA and YSLEER. Sequencing used PBMCs from the stem cell graft donor, obtained from the stem cell graft. The chain combines TRBV4-3 with TRBJ1-2; no clear D gene. This receptor was obtained from a human donor who donated a stem cell graft to a child with aplastic anemia. CDR3 nucleotides: TGCGCCAGCAGCCAAGTACAGACCAGTAACTATGGCTACACCTTC. It translates to CASSQVQTSNYGYTF.